A selection of T cell receptor beta chains follows, all from one sample in a study of CD8 T cells in Susac syndrome. TCRdb passed the immunoSEQ multiplex PCR reads through MiXCR, listing each CDR3 protein once. The sample lists approximately 280,000 distinct CDR3 sequences; 85% were seen once. The specimen sequenced was CD8+ T cells from PBMCs. These receptors came from a human donor with multiple sclerosis. Both conserved end residues are part of each CDR3. Each record gives: clone size, V gene, D gene, J gene, CDR3 protein, CDR3 DNA. D genes are given only for firm matches. Size tells how often a clone was seen (once, few, many) or the class of an expanded clone, and some rows leave it out.

NA,TRBV7-9,NA,TRBJ2-3,CASSSLVSSTDTQYF,TGTGCCAGCAGCTCTCTAGTTTCCTCCACAGATACGCAGTATTTT
NA,TRBV7-2,NA,TRBJ1-1,CASSFRHPLMNTEAFF,TGTGCCAGCAGCTTCCGACACCCACTTATGAACACTGAAGCTTTCTTT
NA,TRBV29-1,NA,TRBJ2-7,CSVEGHGASYEQYF,TGCAGCGTTGAAGGACACGGGGCTTCCTACGAGCAGTACTTC
NA,TRBV4-1,NA,TRBJ2-7,CASSQESTLHEQYF,TGCGCCAGCAGCCAAGAGTCGACACTCCACGAGCAGTACTTC
NA,TRBV9,NA,TRBJ2-7,CASSVGPTPPYEQYF,TGTGCCAGCAGCGTAGGACCGACCCCACCCTACGAGCAGTACTTC
NA,TRBV12-3/TRBV12-4,NA,TRBJ2-1,CASSLTLDEQFF,TGTGCCAGCAGTTTAACGTTGGATGAGCAGTTCTTC
NA,TRBV3-1,NA,TRBJ1-5,CASSQDPADYQPQHF,TGTGCCAGCAGCCAAGATCCGGCGGACTATCAGCCCCAGCATTTT
NA,TRBV12-3/TRBV12-4,NA,TRBJ2-1,CASSFRYNEQFF,TGTGCCAGCAGTTTTCGATACAATGAGCAGTTCTTC
NA,TRBV4-1,NA,TRBJ2-7,CASSQGQNFGNYEQYF,TGCGCCAGCAGCCAAGGACAAAATTTCGGTAACTACGAGCAGTACTTC
NA,TRBV6-5,NA,TRBJ1-1,CASSYVQSGEAFF,TGTGCCAGCAGTTACGTCCAGAGCGGTGAAGCTTTCTTT
few,TRBV28,TRBD1,TRBJ1-5,CASNPGTGSNQPQHF,TGTGCCAGCAATCCCGGGACAGGCAGCAATCAGCCCCAGCATTTT
NA,TRBV12-3/TRBV12-4,NA,TRBJ1-1,CASIPWGHGGNTEAFF,TGTGCCAGCATTCCGTGGGGACACGGGGGGAACACTGAAGCTTTCTTT
NA,TRBV7-9,NA,TRBJ2-7,CASSSLQVRGIYEQYF,TGTGCCAGCAGCTCCCTACAGGTTCGAGGCATTTACGAGCAGTACTTC
NA,TRBV28,NA,TRBJ2-1,CASSGLRLLNEQFF,TGTGCCAGCTCAGGGTTGAGACTGCTCAATGAGCAGTTCTTC
few,TRBV29-1,NA,TRBJ2-7,CSVEEGNYEQYF,TGCAGCGTTGAGGAGGGGAACTACGAGCAGTACTTC
NA,TRBV12-3/TRBV12-4,NA,TRBJ2-1,CASSFRGGHNEQFF,TGTGCCAGCAGTTTCAGGGGAGGGCACAATGAGCAGTTCTTC
NA,TRBV5-6,TRBD1,TRBJ1-1,CASSLGTGGTYTEAFF,TGTGCCAGCAGCCTGGGGACAGGGGGCACGTACACTGAAGCTTTCTTT
NA,TRBV29-1,NA,TRBJ2-2,CSVRDSDTGELFF,TGCAGCGTGCGGGACTCTGACACCGGGGAGCTGTTTTTT
NA,TRBV28,NA,TRBJ1-5,CASSLWGRESNQPQHF,TGTGCCAGCAGTTTATGGGGCAGGGAGAGCAATCAGCCCCAGCATTTT
NA,TRBV7-2,NA,TRBJ1-1,CASSSQTDTEAFF,TGTGCCAGCAGCTCCCAGACAGACACTGAAGCTTTCTTT
NA,TRBV9,NA,TRBJ2-3,CASKGAEKDTQYF,TGTGCCAGCAAAGGTGCGGAGAAAGATACGCAGTATTTT
NA,TRBV27,TRBD2,TRBJ2-5,CACRGGYQETQYF,TGTGCCTGCCGGGGGGGGTACCAAGAGACCCAGTACTTC
NA,TRBV3-1,NA,TRBJ1-1,CASSQDLWENTEAFF,TGTGCCAGCAGCCAAGATCTTTGGGAGAACACTGAAGCTTTCTTT
NA,TRBV29-1,NA,TRBJ2-7,CSVLGGAYEQYF,TGCAGCGTCCTTGGGGGGGCTTACGAGCAGTACTTC
NA,TRBV25-1,TRBD1,TRBJ2-7,CASTRDRGHEQYF,TGTGCCAGCACCCGGGACAGGGGCCACGAGCAGTACTTC
few,TRBV6-1,NA,TRBJ2-7,CASSSYKGYEQYF,TGTGCCAGCAGCAGCTATAAGGGGTACGAGCAGTACTTC
NA,TRBV29-1,TRBD2,TRBJ2-2,CSVDVAGSTGELFF,TGCAGCGTTGACGTAGCGGGTTCCACCGGGGAGCTGTTTTTT
NA,TRBV4-2,NA,TRBJ2-7,CASSQEARGSSYEQYF,TGTGCCAGCAGCCAAGAAGCGCGGGGAAGTTCCTACGAGCAGTACTTC
NA,TRBV7-9,TRBD1,TRBJ1-4,CASSSPGQRITNEKLFF,TGTGCCAGCAGCTCGCCGGGACAGAGAATAACTAATGAAAAACTGTTTTTT
NA,TRBV12-3/TRBV12-4,NA,TRBJ2-1,CASSFIGNWSSYNEQFF,TGTGCCAGCAGTTTTATCGGGAACTGGAGCTCCTACAATGAGCAGTTCTTC
NA,TRBV28,TRBD2,TRBJ2-7,CASSSWTSGRPEQYF,TGTGCCAGCAGTTCGTGGACTAGCGGGAGACCCGAGCAGTACTTC
few,TRBV7-8,TRBD2,TRBJ2-7,CASSLAAGSPLRYEQYF,TGTGCCAGCAGCTTAGCAGCGGGATCCCCCTTGCGCTACGAGCAGTACTTC
NA,TRBV9,NA,TRBJ2-5,CASNIRVGETQYF,TGTGCCAGCAACATCCGGGTCGGAGAGACCCAGTACTTC
once,TRBV7-9,NA,TRBJ2-1,CASRSQGTGNNEQFF,TGTGCCAGCAGATCGCAGGGGACCGGGAACAATGAGCAGTTCTTC
NA,TRBV7-9,NA,TRBJ2-1,CASSLPIRDEQFF,TGTGCCAGCAGCCTCCCGATTAGGGATGAGCAGTTCTTC
NA,TRBV11-1,TRBD2,TRBJ2-2,CASSSTGTSAHLANTGELFF,TGTGCCAGCAGCTCAACCGGGACTAGCGCCCACCTCGCGAACACCGGGGAGCTGTTTTTT
NA,TRBV6-5,TRBD2,TRBJ2-2,CASSYSSGSLTGELFF,TGTGCCAGCAGTTACTCCAGCGGGAGTCTTACCGGGGAGCTGTTTTTT
NA,TRBV30,NA,TRBJ2-1,CAWTMGYSYNEQFF,TGTGCCTGGACCATGGGATACTCCTACAATGAGCAGTTCTTC
NA,TRBV3-1,NA,TRBJ1-1,CASTRGSTEAFF,TGTGCCAGCACCAGAGGTAGCACTGAAGCTTTCTTT
NA,TRBV7-9,NA,TRBJ1-1,CASRSGQQNTEAFF,TGTGCCAGCAGGTCAGGTCAGCAGAACACTGAAGCTTTCTTT
NA,TRBV2,TRBD2,TRBJ2-7,CASSEGIAGEGSYEQYF,TGTGCCAGCAGTGAAGGTATAGCGGGGGAGGGGTCCTACGAGCAGTACTTC
NA,TRBV6-1,TRBD2,TRBJ2-1,CASTVRVGGGEEYEQFF,TGTGCCAGCACCGTTAGGGTTGGGGGAGGGGAAGAGTATGAGCAGTTCTTC
NA,TRBV30,NA,TRBJ1-1,CAWSVTSSEAFF,TGTGCCTGGAGTGTAACTTCGTCTGAAGCTTTCTTT
NA,TRBV25-1,TRBD1,TRBJ2-5,CASSGYRQGGLGTQYF,TGTGCCAGCAGTGGTTACCGACAGGGCGGGCTAGGGACCCAGTACTTC
NA,TRBV20-1,TRBD2,TRBJ2-3,CSARDIRLAGTTDTQYF,TGCAGTGCTAGAGATATTCGACTAGCGGGAACCACAGATACGCAGTATTTT
NA,TRBV12-3/TRBV12-4,TRBD1,TRBJ2-3,CASSLGTGSVDTQYF,TGTGCCAGCAGCCTCGGGACAGGGAGTGTAGATACGCAGTATTTT
NA,TRBV7-9,NA,TRBJ2-7,CASSLGGGGALGEQYF,TGTGCCAGCAGTCTCGGGGGAGGGGGCGCATTGGGTGAGCAGTACTTC